What follows are 27 T cell receptor beta chains derived from one specimen sequenced in a study of T cell clones after liver transplantation. Measured with immunoSEQ multiplex PCR; TCRdb has only the in-frame clones, and not every one. This sample has tens of thousands of clones, with around 70% found just once. Here the sequenced sample was CD4+ T cells from blood, taken at the 22-month timepoint. Receptor source: a human patient who received a liver transplant. Certain T cells may be donor cells from the graft.

This clone was counted between two and nine times. The chain is built from TRBV2 and TRBJ1-1; TRBD1 is a possible D gene (6 bases). The length of the CDR3 is 14 residues. Looked up from germline, CDR1 is SNHLY and CDR2 is FYNNEI. The germline V and J ends were trimmed by 4 bases and 4 bases, with 13 bases remaining between them. CDR3 sequence: CASSVGGLVTEAFF. The CDR3 nucleotides are TGTGCCAGCAGTGTAGGGGGTTTAGTCACTGAAGCTTTCTTT.

This chain connects TRBV5-8 to TRBJ1-1; no clear D. The CDR3 extends over 11 amino acids. Per the germline V gene, CDR1 is SGHTS and CDR2 is YDEGEE. V was cut by 1 base and J by 7 bases, with 5 bases left in between. DNA for the CDR3: TGTGCCAGCAGCTTGTACGGTGAAGCTTTCTTT. The encoded protein is CASSLYGEAFF.

Comments on this clone: The same CDR3 arises from other DNA sequences in this sample as well. CDR3: CASSEREGTEAFF. DNA for the CDR3: TGTGCCAGCAGTGAGCGAGAGGGCACTGAAGCTTTCTTT. The chain recombines TRBV2 with TRBJ1-1; D unclear. The CDR3 runs to 13 residues. In germline, CDR1 is SNHLY, CDR2 FYNNEI. V lost 3 bases, J lost 4 bases, and 9 bases lay in between. Complete variable domain (other parts from reference TRBV2 and TRBJ1-1): EPEVTQTPSHQVTQMGQEVILRCVPISNHLYFYWYRQILGQKVEFLVSFYNNEISEKSEIFDDQFSVERPDGSNFTLKIRSTKLEDSAMYFCASSEREGTEAFFGQGTRLTVV.

The chain recombines TRBV7-2 with TRBJ2-3; D remains ambiguous. Germline V gene lookup returns CDR1 SGHTA and CDR2 FQGNSA. The CDR3 contains 17 residues. Between the trimmed V and J ends, which lost 1 base and 1 base, there was a span of 15 bases. The CDR3 spells CASSLGGQTSRTDTQYF. The CDR3 DNA follows: TGTGCCAGCAGCTTAGGTGGCCAGACGTCGCGCACAGATACGCAGTATTTT.

This chain links TRBV29-1 with TRBJ2-7, with a tentative D call TRBD1 (5 bases). Between the trimmed V and J ends, which lost 4 bases and 3 bases, there was a span of 10 bases. Per germline, CDR1 SQVTM and CDR2 ANQGSEA. This CDR3 has 12 amino acids. CDR3 DNA: TGCAGCGTTGGGGGCCGAGACTACGAGCAGTACTTC. Amino acids: CSVGGRDYEQYF.

This clone showed up just a few times. The V and J genes are TRBV10-2 and TRBJ2-7; D unclear. Trimming took off 4 bases at V and 4 bases at J, with 8 bases between the two ends. CDR3 length equals 12 residues. CDR1 and CDR2 from the germline V gene are WSHSY and SAAADI. The CDR3 sequence is CASSGRTYEQYF. CDR3 in DNA: TGCGCCAGCAGTGGGCGTACGTACGAGCAGTACTTC.

The chain couples TRBV10-3 to TRBJ2-7; a weak D match, TRBD1 (6 bases). V gave up 4 bases and J gave up 3 bases, with 16 bases separating them. The CDR3 has 15 residues. Germline V gives CDR1 ENHRY, CDR2 SYGVKD. The CDR3 coding sequence is TGTGCCATCAGTGGAGGACAGTCTGATTTCTACGAGCAGTACTTC. This translates into CAISGGQSDFYEQYF.

The rearrangement uses TRBV5-1 and TRBJ1-2; TRBD1 aligns across 7 bases. Unmatched junction bases numbered 10, after V lost 8 bases and J lost 6 bases. The CDR3 is 13 residues long. Germline CDR1 is SGHRS and CDR2 is YFSETQ. CDR3 bases: TGCGCCAGTTACACAGGGGTTGACGATGGCTACACCTTC. The encoded protein is CASYTGVDDGYTF. Supplemented by reference TRBV5-1 and TRBJ1-2, the full variable domain reads KAGVTQTPRYLIKTRGQQVTLSCSPISGHRSVSWYQQTPGQGLQFLFEYFSETQRNKGNFPGRFSGRQFSNSRSEMNVSTLELGDSALYLCASYTGVDDGYTFGSGTRLTVV.

The rearrangement joins TRBV6-6 to TRBJ2-7, with TRBD1 as a possible D gene (6 bases). This CDR3 spans 14 amino acids. The germline gives CDR1 MNHNY, CDR2 SVGAGI (reference sequence). Trimming left V 6 bases short and J 4 bases short, with 16 bases between. The CDR3, as DNA: TGTGCCAGCAGAGCTCGGGACACTAGTTACGAGCAGTACTTC. This encodes CASRARDTSYEQYF.

The DNA for the CDR3 is TGTGCCAGCAGCTCCCTTGGGGGGTGGGGCACAGATACGCAGTATTTT. Residues: CASSSLGGWGTDTQYF. This rearrangement joins TRBV2 to TRBJ2-3; D perhaps matches TRBD2 (6 bases). The germline CDR1 and CDR2 sequences are SNHLY and FYNNEI. V was trimmed by 6 bases and J by 1 base, leaving 17 bases between them. This CDR3 has 16 amino acids.

The chain uses TRBV28 and TRBJ2-3, with D possibly TRBD1 on 5 matching bases. Per germline, CDR1 MDHEN and CDR2 SYDVKM. The CDR3 covers 14 residues. V dropped 5 bases and J dropped 6 bases, with 15 bases sitting between them. The CDR3 loop reads CASSPGPNGDTQYF. CDR3 DNA sequence: TGTGCCAGCAGTCCAGGGCCAAATGGGGATACGCAGTATTTT. Complete variable domain (other parts from reference TRBV28 and TRBJ2-3): DVKVTQSSRYLVKRTGEKVFLECVQDMDHENMFWYRQDPGLGLRLIYFSYDVKMKEKGDIPEGYSVSREKKERFSLILESASTNQTSMYLCASSPGPNGDTQYFGPGTRLTVL.

V usage is TRBV2 and J usage is TRBJ1-2; D not resolved. This CDR3 has 13 amino acids. Germline CDR1 and CDR2: SNHLY and FYNNEI. V was clipped by 4 bases and J by 5 bases, with 11 bases between them. This chain's CDR3 is CASSVKTVYGYTF. The CDR3 DNA sequence: TGTGCCAGCAGTGTTAAGACGGTTTATGGCTACACCTTC.

A few counts support this clone. This chain links TRBV7-2 with TRBJ1-1, with D uncertain. From germline, CDR1 is SGHTA and CDR2 FQGNSA. This CDR3 is built from 13 residues. V gave up 1 base and J gave up 7 bases, with 10 bases separating them. The CDR3 region is CASSLDPSSEAFF. Here the CDR3 DNA reads TGTGCCAGCAGCTTAGATCCAAGTAGTGAAGCTTTCTTT.

CDR3 protein: CASSSTRGPNQPQHF. Here the CDR3 DNA reads TGTGCCAGCAGTTCCACCCGGGGCCCCAATCAGCCCCAGCATTTT. The rearrangement links TRBV6-4 to TRBJ1-5, with D tentatively TRBD1 (5 bases). The germline gives CDR1 MRHNA, CDR2 SNTAGT. The CDR3 is 15 amino acids. Trimming pared 5 bases from V and 3 bases from J, leaving 14 bases between.

This chain joins TRBV20-1 and TRBJ1-2, with a tentative D call TRBD1 (5 bases). Germline V gives CDR1 DFQATT, CDR2 SNEGSKA (reference sequence). The CDR3 covers 11 residues. V lost 2 bases to trimming and J lost 4 bases, with 5 bases between them. The CDR3 region has the DNA TGCAGTGCTAGAAGGGGCTATGGCTACACCTTC. This gives the protein CSARRGYGYTF.

The rearrangement joins TRBV18 to TRBJ2-2, with 7 bases aligning to TRBD1. In germline, CDR1 is KGHSH, CDR2 LQKENI. The CDR3 runs 15 residues. J gave up 4 bases and V 0 bases, and 2 bases lay outside the gene matches. Written as DNA, the CDR3 is TGTGCCAGCTCACCACCGGGACAGAGCACCGGGGAGCTGTTTTTT. Translation gives CASSPPGQSTGELFF.

In its sample, this clone was seen a few times. As DNA, the CDR3 is TGTGCCAGCAGCCTGGGGCAGGGTAATGAAAAACTGTTTTTT. The encoded protein is CASSLGQGNEKLFF. This rearrangement joins TRBV7-2 to TRBJ1-4, with D tentatively TRBD1 (5 bases). The CDR3 totals 14 residues. Trimming left V 5 bases short and J 4 bases short, with 11 bases between. Germline CDR1 reads SGHTA; CDR2 reads FQGNSA.

J is TRBJ2-5 and V is TRBV5-4; 7 bases are shared with TRBD1. V lost 4 bases to trimming and J lost 1 base; unmatched junction nucleotides: 4. Looked up from germline, CDR1 is SGHNT and CDR2 is YYREEE (reference sequence). CDR3 length: 14 residues. As DNA, the CDR3 is TGTGCCAGCAGCGGGGGACAGCTCCAAGAGACCCAGTACTTC. Translating gives CASSGGQLQETQYF.

This chain joins TRBV9 and TRBJ2-5; D is perhaps TRBD1 (6 bases). Germline-derived CDR1 and CDR2 are SGDLS and YYNGEE. This CDR3 region has 13 residues. The V gene lost 2 bases and the J gene lost 4 bases, with 9 bases spanning the gap. The CDR3 nucleotides are TGTGCCAGCAGCGTCGCACAGGGAGAGACCCAGTACTTC. The encoded protein is CASSVAQGETQYF. The complete variable domain, with remaining parts taken from reference TRBV9 and TRBJ2-5, reads DSGVTQTPKHLITATGQRVTLRCSPRSGDLSVYWYQQSLDQGLQFLIQYYNGEERAKGNILERFSAQQFPDLHSELNLSSLELGDSALYFCASSVAQGETQYFGPGTRLLVL.

This clone appeared a single time. The rearrangement uses TRBV5-6 and TRBJ2-5, with 7 bases that match TRBD1. There are 15 residues in the CDR3. In germline, CDR1 is SGHDT, CDR2 YYEEEE. Trimming at V came to 0 bases and at J to 4 bases, leaving 6 bases not matched to a gene. CDR3 nucleotide sequence: TGTGCCAGCAGCTTGGCCGGGGCAGGGGGAGAGACCCAGTACTTC. Its translation: CASSLAGAGGETQYF.

The J gene is TRBJ1-2, the V gene TRBV5-1, with D maybe TRBD1 (5 bases). The germline V and J ends were trimmed by 0 bases and 8 bases, with 14 bases remaining between them. Germline assignment: CDR1 SGHRS and CDR2 YFSETQ. The length of the CDR3 is 14 residues. Here the CDR3 reads CASSLEGTLLGYTF. The DNA for the CDR3 is TGCGCCAGCAGCTTGGAGGGGACCCTGCTGGGCTACACCTTC.

This clone was picked up a small number of times. The V gene is TRBV4-2, the J gene TRBJ2-5; possible D gene TRBD1, 6 bases. This CDR3 is built from 14 residues. V lost 0 bases and J 4 bases, leaving 9 bases between the germline ends. The V gene's germline CDR1 is LGHNA and CDR2 YNFKEQ. DNA of the CDR3: TGTGCCAGCAGCCAAGATGGGGGCGGAGAGACCCAGTACTTC. It encodes CASSQDGGGETQYF.

The rearrangement joins TRBV5-4 to TRBJ2-2; TRBD1 matches 7 bases. There are 15 residues in the CDR3. CDR1 is SGHNT and CDR2 is YYREEE in the germline V gene (reference sequence). J gave up 8 bases and V 3 bases, and 10 bases lay outside the gene matches. CDR3 region: CASSSTGFGLGELFF. As DNA, the CDR3 is TGTGCCAGCAGCTCGACAGGGTTTGGGTTAGGGGAGCTGTTTTTT.

This clone was counted a single time. The chain has TRBV18 and TRBJ2-1; TRBD1 matches at 7 bases. J was trimmed by 5 bases and V by 1 base; bases with no gene match: 11. This CDR3 has 17 residues. Germline-derived CDR1 and CDR2 are KGHSH and LQKENI. In DNA form, the CDR3 reads TGTGCCAGCTCACCACAATTAAGAGGGGGCCCCCACAATGAGCAGTTCTTC. This sequence encodes CASSPQLRGGPHNEQFF.

Only one count was recorded for this clone. V is TRBV19 and J is TRBJ2-2; D is undetermined. V lost 4 bases and J 0 bases, leaving 18 bases between the germline ends. CDR3 size: 18 residues. Germline V gene sequence: CDR1 LNHDA, CDR2 SQIVND (reference sequence). CDR3 loop: CASSKWYGQAANTGELFF. The CDR3 coding sequence is TGTGCCAGTAGTAAATGGTATGGGCAGGCAGCGAACACCGGGGAGCTGTTTTTT.

This clone has a handful of counts. The chain combines TRBV11-2 with TRBJ1-2; D gene unclear. Germline CDR1 SGHAT, CDR2 FQNNGV. The V end lost 5 bases, the J end lost 0 bases, and 13 bases lay between the germline ends. This CDR3 has 15 amino acids. The CDR3 region has the DNA TGTGCCAGCAGCCTCGGAGCGACAACTAACTATGGCTACACCTTC. Translated, it gives CASSLGATTNYGYTF.

This clone was detected only a few times. The chain combines TRBV6-1 with TRBJ1-1; 7 bases match TRBD1. Germline trimming cut 5 bases from V and 3 bases from J; bases unmatched to any gene: 6. The CDR3 has 14 amino acids. CDR1 MNHNS and CDR2 SASEGT come from the germline V gene. The CDR3 region has the DNA TGTGCCAGCAGTAGCAGGGGGAGTGACACTGAAGCTTTCTTT. Its protein product is CASSSRGSDTEAFF.